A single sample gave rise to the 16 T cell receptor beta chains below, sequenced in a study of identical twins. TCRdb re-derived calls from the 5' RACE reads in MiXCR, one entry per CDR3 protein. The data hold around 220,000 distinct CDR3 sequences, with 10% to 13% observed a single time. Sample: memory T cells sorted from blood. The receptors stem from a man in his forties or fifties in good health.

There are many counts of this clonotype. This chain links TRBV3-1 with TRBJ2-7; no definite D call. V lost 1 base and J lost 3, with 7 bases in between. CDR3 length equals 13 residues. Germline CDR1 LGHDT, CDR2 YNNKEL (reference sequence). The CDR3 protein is CASSQVSDYEQYF. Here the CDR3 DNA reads TGTGCCAGCAGCCAAGTCAGTGACTACGAGCAGTACTTC.

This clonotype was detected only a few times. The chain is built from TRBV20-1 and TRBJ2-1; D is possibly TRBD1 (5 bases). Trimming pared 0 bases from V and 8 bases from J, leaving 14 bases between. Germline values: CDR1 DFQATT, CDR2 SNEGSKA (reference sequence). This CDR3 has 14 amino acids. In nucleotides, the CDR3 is TGCAGTGCTAGAGAAGGGGCCCCAAGGGATGAGCAGTTCTTC. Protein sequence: CSAREGAPRDEQFF.

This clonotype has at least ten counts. The CDR3 here is CASSLESAGEGYTF. CDR3 sequence (DNA): TGCGCCAGCAGCTTGGAATCAGCCGGCGAAGGCTACACCTTC. The chain uses TRBV5-1 and TRBJ1-2, with D unresolved. The V gene's germline CDR1 is SGHRS and CDR2 YFSETQ. Trimming removed 0 bases at V and 8 bases at J, with 14 bases between. This CDR3 comprises 14 residues.

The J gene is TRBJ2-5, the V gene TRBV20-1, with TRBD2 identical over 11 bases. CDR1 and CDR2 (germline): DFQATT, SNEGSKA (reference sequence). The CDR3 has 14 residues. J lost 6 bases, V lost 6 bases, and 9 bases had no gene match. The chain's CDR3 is CSATTSGTAKTQYF. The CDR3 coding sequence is TGCAGTGCGACGACTAGCGGGACGGCGAAGACCCAGTACTTC.

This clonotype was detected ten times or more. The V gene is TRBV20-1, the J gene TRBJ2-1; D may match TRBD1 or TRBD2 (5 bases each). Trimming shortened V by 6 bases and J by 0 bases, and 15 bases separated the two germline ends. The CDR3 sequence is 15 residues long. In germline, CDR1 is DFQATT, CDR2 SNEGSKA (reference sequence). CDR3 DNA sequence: TGCAGTGCCCAGAGGGGCGAAGGCTCCTACAATGAGCAGTTCTTC. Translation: CSAQRGEGSYNEQFF.

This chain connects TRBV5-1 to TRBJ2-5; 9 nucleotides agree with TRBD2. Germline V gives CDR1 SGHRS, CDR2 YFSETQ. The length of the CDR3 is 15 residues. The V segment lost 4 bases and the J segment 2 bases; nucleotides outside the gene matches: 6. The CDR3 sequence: CASSEGTSRQETQYF. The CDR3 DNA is TGCGCCAGCAGCGAAGGGACTAGCAGACAAGAGACCCAGTACTTC.

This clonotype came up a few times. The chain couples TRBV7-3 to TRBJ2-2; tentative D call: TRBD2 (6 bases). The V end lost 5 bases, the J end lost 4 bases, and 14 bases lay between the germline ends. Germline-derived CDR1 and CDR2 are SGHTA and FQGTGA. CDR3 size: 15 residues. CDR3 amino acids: CASSATSRGTGELFF. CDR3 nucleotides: TGTGCCAGCAGCGCGACTAGTAGGGGCACCGGGGAGCTGTTTTTT.

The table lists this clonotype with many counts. The CDR3 nucleotides are TGCAGTGCTAGAATAGGATACGAGCAGTACTTC. Translation: CSARIGYEQYF. The chain is built from TRBV20-1 and TRBJ2-7, with no clear D. There are 11 residues in the CDR3. CDR1 is DFQATT, CDR2 SNEGSKA, per germline (reference sequence). V was cut by 2 bases and J by 4 bases, with 6 bases left in between.

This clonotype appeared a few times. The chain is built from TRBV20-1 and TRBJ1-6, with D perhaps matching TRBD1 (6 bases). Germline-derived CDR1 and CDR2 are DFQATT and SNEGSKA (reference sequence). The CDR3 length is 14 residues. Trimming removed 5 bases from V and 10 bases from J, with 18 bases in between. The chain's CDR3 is CSAPKDSPLSPLHF. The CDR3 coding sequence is TGCAGTGCTCCAAAGGACAGTCCTCTCTCACCCCTCCACTTT.

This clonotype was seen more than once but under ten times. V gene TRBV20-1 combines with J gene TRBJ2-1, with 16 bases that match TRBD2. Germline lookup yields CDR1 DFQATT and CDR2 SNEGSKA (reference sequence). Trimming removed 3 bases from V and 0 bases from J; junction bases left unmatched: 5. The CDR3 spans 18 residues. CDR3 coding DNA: TGCAGTGCTAGCTCGGGACTAGCGGGGGGGAGCTCCTACAATGAGCAGTTCTTC. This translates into CSASSGLAGGSSYNEQFF.

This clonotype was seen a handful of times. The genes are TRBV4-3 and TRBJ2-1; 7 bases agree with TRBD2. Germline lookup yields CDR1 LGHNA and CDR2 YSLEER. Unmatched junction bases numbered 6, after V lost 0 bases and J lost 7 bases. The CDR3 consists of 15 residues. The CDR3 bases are TGCGCCAGCAGCCAAGACGGTGCGGGAGTAAATGAGCAGTTCTTC. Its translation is CASSQDGAGVNEQFF.

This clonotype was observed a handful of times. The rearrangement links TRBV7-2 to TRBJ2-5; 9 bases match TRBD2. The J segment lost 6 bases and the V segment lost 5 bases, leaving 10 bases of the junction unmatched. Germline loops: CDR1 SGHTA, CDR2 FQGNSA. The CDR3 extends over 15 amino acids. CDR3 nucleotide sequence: TGTGCCAGCAGCCCCGATTATAGCGGGAGAAAGACCCAGTACTTC. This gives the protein CASSPDYSGRKTQYF.

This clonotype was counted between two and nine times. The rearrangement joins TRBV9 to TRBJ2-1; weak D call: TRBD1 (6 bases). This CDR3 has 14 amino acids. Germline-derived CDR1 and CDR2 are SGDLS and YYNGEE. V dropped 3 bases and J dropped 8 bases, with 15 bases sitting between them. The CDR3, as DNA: TGTGCCAGCAGCGCCTTACAGGGTGTGGATGAGCAGTTCTTC. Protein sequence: CASSALQGVDEQFF.

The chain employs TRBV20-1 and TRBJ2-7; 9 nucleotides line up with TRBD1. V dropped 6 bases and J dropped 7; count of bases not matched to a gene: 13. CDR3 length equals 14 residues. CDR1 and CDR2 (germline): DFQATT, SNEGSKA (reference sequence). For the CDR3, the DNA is TGCAGTGCAGGTGGACAGGGGCCCTTCAAGGAGCAGTACTTC. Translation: CSAGGQGPFKEQYF.

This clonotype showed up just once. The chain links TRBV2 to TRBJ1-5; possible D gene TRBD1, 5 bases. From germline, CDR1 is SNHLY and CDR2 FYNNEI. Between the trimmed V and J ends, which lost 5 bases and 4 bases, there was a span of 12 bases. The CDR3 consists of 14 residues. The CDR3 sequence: CASSPGLPNQPQHF. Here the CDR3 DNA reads TGTGCCAGCAGTCCAGGGTTACCTAATCAGCCCCAGCATTTT.

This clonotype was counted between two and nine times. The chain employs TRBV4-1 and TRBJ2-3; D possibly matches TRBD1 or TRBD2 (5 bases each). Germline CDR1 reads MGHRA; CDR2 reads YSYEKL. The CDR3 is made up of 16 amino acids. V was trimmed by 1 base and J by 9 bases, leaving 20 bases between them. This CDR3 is CASSQGGGRGRRTQYF. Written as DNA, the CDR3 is TGCGCCAGCAGCCAAGGGGGTGGACGGGGCCGTCGGACGCAGTATTTT.